Listed below are T cell receptor beta chains from one sample, sequenced in a study of cytomegalovirus exposure and HLA in healthy donors. TCRdb keeps only in-frame clones here, not all; method: immunoSEQ multiplex PCR. The table lists approximately 140,000 clones, roughly three fifths of them singletons, with approximately 1.7% in the top ten. The specimen sequenced was PBMCs. All receptors come from a male donor in good health and CMV-seronegative. The CDR3 runs from the conserved cysteine through the conserved F or W. D genes are given only for firm matches. Size is stated for part of the rows, as once, few or many counts, or as a class when the clone is expanded.

cdr3_aa cdr3_nt cdr3_length j_call v_call clone_size d_call
CASSFSPPNYGYTF TGTGCCAGCAGCTTTAGTCCGCCTAACTATGGCTACACCTTC 14 TRBJ1-2 TRBV11-2 NA NA
CASSPLRAEAFF TGTGCCAGCTCACCTCTCCGCGCTGAAGCTTTCTTT 12 TRBJ1-1 TRBV18 NA NA
CAKQGQLLTEAFF TGTGCCAAACAAGGACAGCTACTCACTGAAGCTTTCTTT 13 TRBJ1-1 TRBV2 NA NA
CASSPKGTGVSPLHF TGCGCCAGCAGCCCTAAGGGGACAGGGGTCTCACCCCTCCACTTT 15 TRBJ1-6 TRBV5-1 NA TRBD1
CASSFPSGEQYF TGTGCCAGCAGTTTCCCTAGCGGGGAGCAGTACTTC 12 TRBJ2-7 TRBV27 NA TRBD2
CASSLYASGGQGDTQYF TGTGCCAGCAGCTTATACGCTAGCGGGGGGCAGGGAGATACGCAGTATTTT 17 TRBJ2-3 TRBV7-8 NA TRBD2
CASSHPGDSFSNQPQHF TGCGCCAGCAGCCACCCAGGGGACAGTTTTAGCAATCAGCCCCAGCATTTT 17 TRBJ1-5 TRBV4-1 NA TRBD1
CASTKGGFSLSGNTIYF TGTGCCAGCACAAAGGGAGGGTTTTCCCTCTCTGGAAACACCATATATTTT 17 TRBJ1-3 TRBV5-6 NA NA
CASSQDIRLNTEAFF TGCGCCAGCAGCCAGGACATACGGTTGAACACTGAAGCTTTCTTT 15 TRBJ1-1 TRBV4-1 NA NA
CASSLTGDNEQFF TGTGCCAGCAGCTTAACAGGAGACAATGAGCAGTTCTTC 13 TRBJ2-1 TRBV7-3 NA NA
CASSLNLGQGEAFF TGTGCCAGCAGCTTAAATTTGGGACAGGGGGAAGCTTTCTTT 14 TRBJ1-1 TRBV7-9 few TRBD1
CASSLGLAGVEDTQYF TGTGCTAGCAGCTTAGGGCTAGCGGGGGTCGAAGATACGCAGTATTTT 16 TRBJ2-3 TRBV7-7 NA TRBD2
CASQSNSNQPQHF TGTGCCAGCCAGTCAAACAGCAATCAGCCCCAGCATTTT 13 TRBJ1-5 TRBV7-8 NA NA
CASSSKGARGTEAFF TGTGCCAGCAGTTCTAAGGGGGCGCGAGGCACTGAAGCTTTCTTT 15 TRBJ1-1 TRBV6-1 NA TRBD1
CASSLGYPGLNSPLHF TGTGCCAGCAGCTTAGGCTATCCAGGTCTTAATTCACCCCTCCACTTT 16 TRBJ1-6 TRBV13 NA NA
CASSSGTVLNEQFF TGCGCCAGCAGCTCCGGGACAGTGCTCAATGAGCAGTTCTTC 14 TRBJ2-1 TRBV5-1 NA TRBD1
CASSGRLAGAYEQYF TGTGCCAGCAGTGGTAGACTAGCGGGGGCCTACGAGCAGTACTTC 15 TRBJ2-7 TRBV6-1 NA TRBD2
CASSPPDSDRVHNEQFF TGTGCCAGCAGCCCACCAGACTCAGACAGGGTCCACAATGAGCAGTTCTTC 17 TRBJ2-1 TRBV5-6 NA TRBD1
CASSLVGRVLDIFF TGTGCCAGCAGCTTAGTCGGGAGGGTCCTGGATATTTTCTTC 14 TRBJ2-1 TRBV7-2 NA TRBD2
CASSSLAGQGFAEQYF TGTGCCAGCAGTTCCCTGGCGGGACAGGGGTTCGCCGAGCAGTACTTC 16 TRBJ2-7 TRBV7-8 NA TRBD1
CASKVAGDSYEQYF TGTGCCAGCAAGGTAGCGGGGGACTCCTACGAGCAGTACTTC 14 TRBJ2-7 TRBV27 once TRBD2
CANSGTGAYEQYF TGTGCCAATTCCGGGACAGGAGCCTACGAGCAGTACTTC 13 TRBJ2-7 TRBV2 NA TRBD1
CASSEAGGMVEQFF TGTGCCAGTAGCGAAGCGGGGGGGATGGTTGAGCAGTTCTTC 14 TRBJ2-1 TRBV19 NA TRBD2